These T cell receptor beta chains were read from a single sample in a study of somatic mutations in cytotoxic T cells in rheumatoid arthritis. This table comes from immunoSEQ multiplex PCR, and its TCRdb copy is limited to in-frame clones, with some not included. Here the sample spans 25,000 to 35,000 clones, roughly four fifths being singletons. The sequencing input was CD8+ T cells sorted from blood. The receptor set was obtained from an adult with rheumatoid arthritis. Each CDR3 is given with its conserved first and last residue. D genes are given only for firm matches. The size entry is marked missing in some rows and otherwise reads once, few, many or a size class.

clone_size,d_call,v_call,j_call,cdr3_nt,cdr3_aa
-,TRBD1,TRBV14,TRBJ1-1,TGTGCCAGCAGCCTTCCAGGGGGACTAATGAACACTGAAGCTTTCTTT,CASSLPGGLMNTEAFF
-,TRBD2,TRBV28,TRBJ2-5,TGTGCCAGCAGTTGGACTAGCGGGGGGGCACGCCAAGAGACCCAGTACTTC,CASSWTSGGARQETQYF
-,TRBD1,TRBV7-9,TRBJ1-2,TGTGCCAGCAGCGATGACAGGGCTGACTATGGCTACACCTTC,CASSDDRADYGYTF
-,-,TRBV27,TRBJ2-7,TGTGCCAGCAGTTTTGGTCTGGAGACCTACGAGCAGTACTTC,CASSFGLETYEQYF
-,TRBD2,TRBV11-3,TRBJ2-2,TGTGCCAGCACGGGGACTAGCGGGAGGCGGGACACCGGGGAGCTGTTTTTT,CASTGTSGRRDTGELFF
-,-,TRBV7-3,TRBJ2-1,TGTGCCAGCAGCTGGGCGGGCGGCGATGAGCAGTTCTTC,CASSWAGGDEQFF
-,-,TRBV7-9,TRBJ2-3,TGTGCCAGCGGTTTTGGGGGAGATAACACAGATACGCAGTATTTT,CASGFGGDNTDTQYF
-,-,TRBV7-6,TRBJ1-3,TGTGCCAGCAGCTTATATCCTGCGGCAACCCATGGAAACACCATATATTTT,CASSLYPAATHGNTIYF
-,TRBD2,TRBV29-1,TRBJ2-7,TGCAGCGCCCGGACTAGCGTCTCCTACGAGCAGTACTTC,CSARTSVSYEQYF
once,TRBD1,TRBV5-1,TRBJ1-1,TGCGCCAGCAGCCCATCAGGGGGCGCCGATATGACTGAAGCTTTCTTT,CASSPSGGADMTEAFF
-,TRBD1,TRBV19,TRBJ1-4,TGTGCCAGTAGTACGAAACCGGGGACAGGGGTTCTGTTTTTT,CASSTKPGTGVLFF
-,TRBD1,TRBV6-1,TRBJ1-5,TGTGCCAGCAGTGAACGAGACAGGGGCGTCGGTCAGCCCCAGCATTTT,CASSERDRGVGQPQHF
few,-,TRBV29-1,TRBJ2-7,TGCAGCGTTGAAGATCTTGGTGAGCAGTACTTC,CSVEDLGEQYF
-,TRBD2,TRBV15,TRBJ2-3,TGTGCCACCAGCAGCCTAACAAGCGGGAGTATGAGGACCCCCCACACAGATACGCAGTATTTT,CATSSLTSGSMRTPHTDTQYF
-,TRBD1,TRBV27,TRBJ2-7,TGTGCCAGCAGTTCCAATTTTCTAAGGACAGGGGGCTACGAGCAGTACTTC,CASSSNFLRTGGYEQYF
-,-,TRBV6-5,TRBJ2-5,TGTGCCAGCAGTTACTCGAGACTGACCGGGGAGACCCAGTACTTC,CASSYSRLTGETQYF
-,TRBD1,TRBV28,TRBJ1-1,TGTGCCAGCAGTTTAATCCCCGGACAGGGAGGGACTGAAGCTTTCTTT,CASSLIPGQGGTEAFF
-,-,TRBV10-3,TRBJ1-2,TGTGCCATCAGTATGGGGGGAAGCTATGGCTACACCTTC,CAISMGGSYGYTF
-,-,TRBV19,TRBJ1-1,TGTGCCAGTAGTATGATCAAGGGCACAACGACTGAAGCTTTCTTT,CASSMIKGTTTEAFF
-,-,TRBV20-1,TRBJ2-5,TGCAGTGCTCCGTTCCAAGAGACCCAGTACTTC,CSAPFQETQYF
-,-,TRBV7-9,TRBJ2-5,TGTGCCAGCAGCTTATTCGTAGGGGAGTATGTCCAAGAGACCCAGTACTTC,CASSLFVGEYVQETQYF
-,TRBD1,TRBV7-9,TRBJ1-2,TGTGCCAGCAGCTTAGTGGGACAGGGCTATGGCTACACCTTC,CASSLVGQGYGYTF
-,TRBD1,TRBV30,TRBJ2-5,TGTGCCTGGTCTCGGGGACAGGGGATAGGAGAGACCCAGTACTTC,CAWSRGQGIGETQYF
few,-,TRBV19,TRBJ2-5,TGTGCCAGTAGTATGGGCGAGACCCAGTACTTC,CASSMGETQYF
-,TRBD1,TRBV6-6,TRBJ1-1,TGTGCCAGCAGTTACCGGGGACAGAAGAACACTGAAGCTTTCTTT,CASSYRGQKNTEAFF
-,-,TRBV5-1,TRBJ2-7,TGCGCCAGCAGCTTGGATTACGGACGGACCTACGAGCAGTACTTC,CASSLDYGRTYEQYF
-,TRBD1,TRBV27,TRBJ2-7,TGTGCCAGCAGCCAGGGACAGGCCTACGAGCAGTACTTC,CASSQGQAYEQYF
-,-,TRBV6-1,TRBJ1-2,TGTGCCAGCAGTGAAGGAGGGGTGTATGGCTACACCTTC,CASSEGGVYGYTF
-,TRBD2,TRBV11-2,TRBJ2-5,TGTGCCAGCAGCGCCTTCGGGGGGCAAGAGACCCAGTACTTC,CASSAFGGQETQYF
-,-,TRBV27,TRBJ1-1,TGTGCCAGCAGTGGCGACAAGGGGGGCACTGAAGCTTTCTTT,CASSGDKGGTEAFF
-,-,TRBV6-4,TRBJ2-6,TGTGCCAGCAGTGAGGGCTCTGGGGCCAACGTCCTGACTTTC,CASSEGSGANVLTF
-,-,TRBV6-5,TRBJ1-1,TGTGCCAGCAGTTACTCGGGGGGTAGCACTGAAGCTTTCTTT,CASSYSGGSTEAFF